The clone carrying this T cell receptor (beta chain) was seen many times. The data stem from a study of T-cell reconstitution after alpha-beta-depleted transplantation in children. From germline, CDR1 is SGHRS and CDR2 YFSETQ. The CDR3 loop spans 13 amino acids. The V gene lost 0 bases and the J gene lost 4 bases, with 7 bases spanning the gap. Unique molecular identifiers were used in preparing the TCRbeta library. TCRdb reanalysed the PCR reads using MiXCR and keeps one entry per CDR3 protein. The sample gives about 610,000 distinct CDR3 sequences, about 11% of which show up once; about 4% is in the top ten.

J is TRBJ1-2 and V is TRBV5-1, with D uncertain. The clonotype originates from a human donor who donated a stem cell graft to a child with acute myeloid leukemia. The sample was PBMCs from the stem cell graft donor, taken from the stem cell graft. The CDR3 here is CASSLEGPYGYTF. CDR3 sequence (DNA): TGCGCCAGCAGCTTGGAAGGGCCCTATGGCTACACCTTC.